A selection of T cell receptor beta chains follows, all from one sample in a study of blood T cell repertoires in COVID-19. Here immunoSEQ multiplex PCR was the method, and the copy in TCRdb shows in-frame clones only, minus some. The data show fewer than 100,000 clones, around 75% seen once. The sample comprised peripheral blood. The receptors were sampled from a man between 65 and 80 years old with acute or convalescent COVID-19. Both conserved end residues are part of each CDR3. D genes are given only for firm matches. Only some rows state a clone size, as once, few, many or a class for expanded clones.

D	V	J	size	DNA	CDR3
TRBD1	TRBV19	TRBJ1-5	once	TGTGCCAGTAGGACTACCCAGGGGGAGCTTTATAGCAATCAGCCCCAGCATTTT	CASRTTQGELYSNQPQHF
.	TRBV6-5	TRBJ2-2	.	TGTGCCAGCACTAGTCGATTGAACACCGGGGAGCTGTTTTTT	CASTSRLNTGELFF
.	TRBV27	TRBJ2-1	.	TGTGCCAGCAGTTTATGGGGCAGCCTCTACAATGAGCAGTTCTTC	CASSLWGSLYNEQFF
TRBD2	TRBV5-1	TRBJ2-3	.	TGCGCCAGCAGCTATCTGTCTAGCGGGAGGGCCGGAGATACGCAGTATTTT	CASSYLSSGRAGDTQYF
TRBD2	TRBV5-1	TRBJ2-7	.	TGCGCCAGCAGCTTGAGTAGCGGGAGCCGGGGCGGTCAGTACTTC	CASSLSSGSRGGQYF
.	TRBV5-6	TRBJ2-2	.	TGTGCCAGCAGCTTGCGTAGCGGGGAGCTGTTTTTT	CASSLRSGELFF
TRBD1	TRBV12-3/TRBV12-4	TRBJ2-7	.	TGTGCCAGCGGGGGGACAGGGAGGTACGAGCAGTACTTC	CASGGTGRYEQYF
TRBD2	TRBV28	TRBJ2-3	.	TGTGCCAGCCCCCCCATAGCGGGAGGGCCAGGATCAGAAGATACGCAGTATTTT	CASPPIAGGPGSEDTQYF
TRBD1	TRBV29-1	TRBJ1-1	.	TGCAGCGGGACAGGGGGTTGGGGTATGAACACTGAAGCTTTCTTT	CSGTGGWGMNTEAFF
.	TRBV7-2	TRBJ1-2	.	TGTGCCAGCAGCTTAGACGGACAGCTTCCCTATGGCTACACCTTC	CASSLDGQLPYGYTF
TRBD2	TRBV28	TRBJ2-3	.	TGTGCCAGCGCCCCTAGCGGGAGGGAAGACGGAGATACGCAGTATTTT	CASAPSGREDGDTQYF
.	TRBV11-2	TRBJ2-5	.	TGTGCCAGCAGCTTAACTGAGGCAGGGAGGCCTCAAGAGACCCAGTACTTC	CASSLTEAGRPQETQYF
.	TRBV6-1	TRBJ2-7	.	TGTGCCAGCAGTGAATCCTCTGGGCTATACTACGAGCAGTACTTC	CASSESSGLYYEQYF
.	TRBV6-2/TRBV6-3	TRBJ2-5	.	TGTGCCAGCAGTTATTCCCGAGGGCCAGAGACCCAGTACTTC	CASSYSRGPETQYF
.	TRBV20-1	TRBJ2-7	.	TGCAGTGCTAGTTCCCCCGGCCGGGTGGTCTCATACGAGCAGTACTTC	CSASSPGRVVSYEQYF
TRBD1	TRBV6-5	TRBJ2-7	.	TGTGCCAGCAGTTACTACCCGGGACAGGGGAACTACGAGCAGTACTTC	CASSYYPGQGNYEQYF
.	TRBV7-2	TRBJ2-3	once	TGTGCCAGCAGCTTAGATTCAAGCGGAGGGGATACGCAGTATTTT	CASSLDSSGGDTQYF
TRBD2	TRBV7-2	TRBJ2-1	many	TGTGCCAGCAGCCACTACAGCGGGAGGGCCAATGAGCAGTTCTTC	CASSHYSGRANEQFF
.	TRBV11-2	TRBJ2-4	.	TGTGCCAGCAGCTTAGATCACCTTGTGCAGGGGCGAGACTTC	CASSLDHLVQGRDF
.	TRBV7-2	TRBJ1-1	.	TGTGCCAGCAGCCCAAGACGGGACTTGGAAGCTTTCTTT	CASSPRRDLEAFF
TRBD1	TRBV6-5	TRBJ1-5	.	TGTGCCAGCAGTTACGCCCCGGGACAGGGCAATCAGCCCCAGCATTTT	CASSYAPGQGNQPQHF
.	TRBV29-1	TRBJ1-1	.	TGCAGCATCTCACGTGGAGGGGACACTGAAGCTTTCTTT	CSISRGGDTEAFF
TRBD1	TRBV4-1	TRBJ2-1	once	TGCGCCAGCAGCCAACGTCTCGGGACAGGAACCTACAATGAGCAGTTCTTC	CASSQRLGTGTYNEQFF
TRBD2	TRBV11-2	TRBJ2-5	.	TGTGCCAGCAGCTGGACTAGCGGACAACGAGAGACCCAGTACTTC	CASSWTSGQRETQYF
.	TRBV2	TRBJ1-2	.	TGTGCCAGCAGCACGGGAAGGGACTATGGCTACACCTTC	CASSTGRDYGYTF
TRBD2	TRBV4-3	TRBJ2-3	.	TGCGCCAGCAGCCAAGATCGGGCTAGCGGGAGTAGAGATACGCAGTATTTT	CASSQDRASGSRDTQYF
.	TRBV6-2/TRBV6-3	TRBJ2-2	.	TGTGCCAGCAGCCTAGCTTACACCGGGGAGCTGTTTTTT	CASSLAYTGELFF
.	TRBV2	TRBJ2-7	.	TGTGCCAGCAGTTACTCCTACGAGCAGTACTTC	CASSYSYEQYF
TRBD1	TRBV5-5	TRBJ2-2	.	TGTGCCAGCGGACCCAGGGGGACCACCGGGGAGCTGTTTTTT	CASGPRGTTGELFF
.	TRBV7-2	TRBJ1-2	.	TGTGCCAGCAGCTTAGCCGGTTATGGCTACACCTTC	CASSLAGYGYTF
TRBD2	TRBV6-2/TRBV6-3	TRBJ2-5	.	TGTGCCAGCAGTTATACGGGGACTAGCGTTAGTTTGGTCCAAGAGACCCAGTACTTC	CASSYTGTSVSLVQETQYF
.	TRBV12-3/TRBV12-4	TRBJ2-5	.	TGTGCCAGCAGCCCCGCCGGGACCCAGTACTTC	CASSPAGTQYF
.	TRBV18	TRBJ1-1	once	TGTGCCAGCTTACCGACAGAGAACACTGAAGCTTTCTTT	CASLPTENTEAFF
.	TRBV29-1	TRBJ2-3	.	TGCAGCGTTGGGGTTAGCGTAGTAACAGATACGCAGTATTTT	CSVGVSVVTDTQYF
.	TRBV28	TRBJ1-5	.	TGTGCCAGCACCCGGACAGACGGCGCTCAGCCCCAGCATTTT	CASTRTDGAQPQHF
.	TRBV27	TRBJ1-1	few	TGTGCCAGCAGTTTTTGGGCTGACACTGAAGCTTTCTTT	CASSFWADTEAFF
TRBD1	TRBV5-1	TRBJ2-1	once	TGCGCCAGCACCCGGGACAGCCCCTACAATGAGCAGTTCTTC	CASTRDSPYNEQFF
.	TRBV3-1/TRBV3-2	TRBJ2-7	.	TGTGCCAGCAGGAACTCGGGGTGGGGCTACGAGCAGTACTTC	CASRNSGWGYEQYF
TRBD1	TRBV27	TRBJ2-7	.	TGTGCCAGCAGAGGGACAGGGAGCTCCTACGAGCAGTACTTC	CASRGTGSSYEQYF
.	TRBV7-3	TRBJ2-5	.	TGTGCCAGCAGGTCAGGCGCCGGGACTCAAGAGACCCAGTACTTC	CASRSGAGTQETQYF